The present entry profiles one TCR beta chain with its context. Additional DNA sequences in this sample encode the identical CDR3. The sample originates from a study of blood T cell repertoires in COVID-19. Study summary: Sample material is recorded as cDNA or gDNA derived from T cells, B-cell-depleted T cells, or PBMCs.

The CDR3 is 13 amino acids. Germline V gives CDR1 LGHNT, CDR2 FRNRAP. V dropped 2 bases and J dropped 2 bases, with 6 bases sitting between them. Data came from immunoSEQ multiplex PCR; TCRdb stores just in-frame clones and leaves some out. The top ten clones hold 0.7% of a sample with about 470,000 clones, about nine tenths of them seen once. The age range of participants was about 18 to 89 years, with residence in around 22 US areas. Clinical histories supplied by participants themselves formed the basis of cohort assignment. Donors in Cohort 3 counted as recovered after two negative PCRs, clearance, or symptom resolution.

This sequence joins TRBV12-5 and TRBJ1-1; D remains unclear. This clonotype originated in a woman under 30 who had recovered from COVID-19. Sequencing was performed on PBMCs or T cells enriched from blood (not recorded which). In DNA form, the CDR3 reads TGTGCTAGTGGTTTGCGGGGTAACACTGAAGCTTTCTTT. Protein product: CASGLRGNTEAFF. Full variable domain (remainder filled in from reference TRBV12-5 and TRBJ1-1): DARVTQTPRHKVTEMGQEVTMRCQPILGHNTVFWYRQTMMQGLELLAYFRNRAPLDDSGMPKDRFSAEMPDATLATLKIQPSEPRDSAVYFCASGLRGNTEAFFGQGTRLTVV.